These 20 T cell receptor beta chains share one sample of origin, sequenced in a study of blood T cell repertoires in COVID-19. Some clones are missing from TCRdb's copy, which holds only in-frame ones; the method was immunoSEQ multiplex PCR. This repertoire shows about 330,000 clones, approximately 85% found once; its top ten account for 1.5% to 2%. Specimen: peripheral blood. The receptor source for this set is a woman between 50 and 59 years old with acute or convalescent COVID-19.

This chain links TRBV5-1 with TRBJ2-7; TRBD2 agrees at 7 bases. The CDR3 runs 14 residues. Germline lookup yields CDR1 SGHRS and CDR2 YFSETQ. J was trimmed by 9 bases and V by 4 bases; bases with no gene match: 13. CDR3 nucleotides: TGCGCCAGCAGCATAGGAGACGGGAGGATCGGGCAGTACTTC. This translates into CASSIGDGRIGQYF. Full variable domain (missing parts from reference TRBV5-1 and TRBJ2-7): KAGVTQTPRYLIKTRGQQVTLSCSPISGHRSVSWYQQTPGQGLQFLFEYFSETQRNKGNFPGRFSGRQFSNSRSEMNVSTLELGDSALYLCASSIGDGRIGQYFGPGTRLTVT.

The chain uses TRBV28 and TRBJ2-7; TRBD1 matches 10 bases. CDR3 size: 16 residues. Germline trimming cut 5 bases from V and 6 bases from J; bases unmatched to any gene: 13. Germline CDR1 and CDR2: MDHEN and SYDVKM. The CDR3 is CASSPLPGTGAFEQYF. The CDR3 nucleotides read TGTGCCAGCAGTCCCCTCCCCGGGACAGGGGCCTTCGAGCAGTACTTC.

This clone was seen a single time. This chain joins TRBV5-6 and TRBJ2-7; maybe TRBD1 (6 bases). The V end was cut by 4 bases, the J end by 7 bases, with 12 bases between. This CDR3 comprises 12 residues. CDR1 and CDR2 (germline): SGHDT, YYEEEE. The CDR3 DNA is TGTGCCAGCAGCCTCCAGGGGTGGGAGCAGTACTTC. This gives the protein CASSLQGWEQYF.

The rearrangement uses TRBV28 and TRBJ2-7, with D maybe TRBD1 (5 bases). The CDR3 covers 12 residues. Trimming left V 8 bases short and J 3 bases short, with 11 bases between. In germline, CDR1 is MDHEN, CDR2 SYDVKM. Written as DNA, the CDR3 is TGTGCCAGCCACCAGGGTAACTACGAGCAGTACTTC. It is translated as CASHQGNYEQYF.

The chain has TRBV29-1 and TRBJ1-1; 7 bases align to TRBD1. The V gene's germline CDR1 is SQVTM and CDR2 ANQGSEA. V was clipped by 4 bases and J by 5 bases; unmatched bases: 10. CDR3 length equals 14 residues. The CDR3 nucleotides are TGCAGCGTTGGGGACAGCCCGGTAGGGACTGAAGCTTTCTTT. This codes for CSVGDSPVGTEAFF.

This clone has only one observation. CDR3 in DNA: TGTGCCAGCAGCCCGCTAGCGGGAGGGAGGGGGGATACGCAGTATTTT. Amino acids: CASSPLAGGRGDTQYF. The rearrangement links TRBV7-2 to TRBJ2-3, with 12 nucleotides matching TRBD2. V was pared by 5 bases and J by 6 bases, with 9 bases of the junction left unmatched. The CDR3 sequence is 16 residues long. Germline V gene sequence: CDR1 SGHTA, CDR2 FQGNSA. Using reference TRBV7-2 and TRBJ2-3 for the parts outside the CDR3, the full variable domain is GAGVSQSPSNKVTEKGKDVELRCDPISGHTALYWYRQSLGQGLEFLIYFQGNSAPDKSGLPSDRFSAERTGGSVSTLTIQRTQQEDSAVYLCASSPLAGGRGDTQYFGPGTRLTVL.

In its sample, this clone was seen a few times. The chain is built from TRBV19 and TRBJ1-4; D gene uncertain. Trimming took off 4 bases at V and 2 bases at J, with 8 bases between the two ends. The CDR3 contains 14 residues. In germline, CDR1 is LNHDA, CDR2 SQIVND (reference sequence). In nucleotides, the CDR3 is TGTGCCAGTAGTAATGCGCCGACTAATGAAAAACTGTTTTTT. Amino acid sequence: CASSNAPTNEKLFF.

The genes are TRBV2 and TRBJ1-3, with 10 bases fitting TRBD1. Germline lookup yields CDR1 SNHLY and CDR2 FYNNEI. This CDR3 is built from 16 residues. With V trimmed by 6 bases and J by 0 bases, 5 bases remained unmatched. CDR3 loop: CASRVRQGASGNTIYF. Here the CDR3 DNA reads TGTGCCAGCAGAGTAAGACAGGGGGCCTCTGGAAACACCATATATTTT.

This clone was detected once. The chain recombines TRBV15 with TRBJ2-1; 10 positions agree with TRBD2. The V gene end was trimmed by 1 base and the J gene end by 4 bases; junction bases not matched to a gene: 4. The germline V gene has CDR1 LNHNV and CDR2 YYDKDF (reference sequence). This CDR3 is 16 amino acids long. The CDR3 region is CATSRVTSGAYNEQFF. CDR3 DNA: TGTGCCACCAGCAGAGTTACTAGCGGGGCTTACAATGAGCAGTTCTTC.

The J gene is TRBJ2-1, the V gene TRBV5-1, with D hard to call. The V gene's germline CDR1 is SGHRS and CDR2 YFSETQ. This CDR3 spans 15 amino acids. The V gene lost 0 bases and the J gene lost 4 bases, with 11 bases spanning the gap. In nucleotides, the CDR3 is TGCGCCAGCAGCTTGGCCTCTACAGATTACAATGAGCAGTTCTTC. Its translation: CASSLASTDYNEQFF.

For this clone: This specimen includes other DNA sequences encoding the same CDR3. The CDR3 DNA reads as TGTGCCAGCAGCTTAGGTAGCGGGGTCTCCTACGAGCAGTACTTC. It yields the protein CASSLGSGVSYEQYF. The chain links TRBV7-8 to TRBJ2-7, with TRBD2 matching over 8 bases. CDR3 length: 15 residues. Unmatched junction bases numbered 2, after V lost 1 base and J lost 0 bases. Germline CDR1 SGHVS, CDR2 FQNEAQ.

This chain links TRBV5-1 with TRBJ2-2; 9 nucleotides match TRBD1. V shed 5 bases and J 3 bases; nucleotides not matched to a gene: 8. The CDR3 contains 16 residues. The germline V gene has CDR1 SGHRS and CDR2 YFSETQ. As DNA, the CDR3 is TGCGCCAGCAGACCAGGGACAGGGTTTTACACCGGGGAGCTGTTTTTT. Translation gives CASRPGTGFYTGELFF.

The V and J genes are TRBV28 and TRBJ2-1, with TRBD2 as a possible D gene (6 bases). The CDR3 covers 14 residues. CDR1 and CDR2 from the germline V gene are MDHEN and SYDVKM. V was trimmed by 2 bases and J by 9 bases, leaving 14 bases between them. The CDR3 DNA follows: TGTGCCAGCAGTTTACCGGCTAGCGTCATTGAGCAGTTCTTC. It specifies CASSLPASVIEQFF.

The chain joins TRBV5-4 to TRBJ1-1, with D uncertain. Trimming stripped 2 bases from V and 6 bases from J, with 14 bases between. The CDR3 totals 14 residues. CDR1 is SGHNT and CDR2 is YYREEE in the germline V gene (reference sequence). CDR3 residues: CASSFVRNPAEAFF. Written as DNA, the CDR3 is TGTGCCAGCAGCTTTGTCAGGAACCCCGCTGAAGCTTTCTTT.

The chain uses TRBV11-3 and TRBJ2-5; TRBD1 matches at 8 bases. The CDR3 is 16 amino acids. Unmatched junction bases numbered 6, after V lost 1 base and J lost 2 bases. Germline CDR1 SGHNT, CDR2 YENEEA. The DNA of the CDR3 is TGTGCCAGCAGCTTAGGGACAGGGAGCACACAAGAGACCCAGTACTTC. It codes for CASSLGTGSTQETQYF.

The rearrangement joins TRBV4-1 to TRBJ2-7, with D perhaps TRBD2 (6 bases). V dropped 2 bases and J dropped 0 bases, with 23 bases sitting between them. CDR1 and CDR2 (germline): MGHRA, YSYEKL. The CDR3 length is 19 residues. In nucleotides, the CDR3 is TGCGCCAGCAGCCAACGCTATCCCCTCGGGGACTTTCACTCCTACGAGCAGTACTTC. Amino acids: CASSQRYPLGDFHSYEQYF.

This rearrangement joins TRBV7-2 to TRBJ2-2, with D unresolved. The CDR3 covers 12 residues. Germline assignment: CDR1 SGHTA and CDR2 FQGNSA. Trimming took off 5 bases at V and 8 bases at J, with 9 bases between the two ends. CDR3 sequence reads: CASSPRSGELFF. In DNA, the CDR3 is TGTGCCAGCAGCCCCCGGTCGGGGGAGCTGTTTTTT.

The rearrangement uses TRBV29-1 and TRBJ2-5, with D maybe TRBD1 (5 bases). The CDR3 sequence is 13 residues long. Per germline, CDR1 SQVTM and CDR2 ANQGSEA. V dropped 1 base and J dropped 6 bases, with 12 bases sitting between them. In DNA, the CDR3 is TGCAGCGTTGAAGGCGCAGGGTCGAAGACCCAGTACTTC. This encodes CSVEGAGSKTQYF.

The chain joins TRBV28 to TRBJ2-1, with TRBD1 as a possible D gene (5 bases). This CDR3 region has 11 residues. Germline CDR1 is MDHEN and CDR2 is SYDVKM. With 6 bases removed from V and 14 bases from J, the gap between germline ends came to 14 bases. The CDR3 nucleotides are TGTGCCAGCAGCGTGCAGGGTTGGAAGTTCTTC. Translating it yields CASSVQGWKFF.

The V and J genes are TRBV19 and TRBJ1-5, with D unresolved. The CDR3 runs to 15 residues. Trimming shortened V by 3 bases and J by 2 bases, and 11 bases separated the two germline ends. Germline assignment: CDR1 LNHDA and CDR2 SQIVND (reference sequence). The CDR3 region is CASSIGRVGNQPQHF. CDR3 nucleotides: TGTGCCAGTAGTATTGGGAGAGTCGGCAATCAGCCCCAGCATTTT.